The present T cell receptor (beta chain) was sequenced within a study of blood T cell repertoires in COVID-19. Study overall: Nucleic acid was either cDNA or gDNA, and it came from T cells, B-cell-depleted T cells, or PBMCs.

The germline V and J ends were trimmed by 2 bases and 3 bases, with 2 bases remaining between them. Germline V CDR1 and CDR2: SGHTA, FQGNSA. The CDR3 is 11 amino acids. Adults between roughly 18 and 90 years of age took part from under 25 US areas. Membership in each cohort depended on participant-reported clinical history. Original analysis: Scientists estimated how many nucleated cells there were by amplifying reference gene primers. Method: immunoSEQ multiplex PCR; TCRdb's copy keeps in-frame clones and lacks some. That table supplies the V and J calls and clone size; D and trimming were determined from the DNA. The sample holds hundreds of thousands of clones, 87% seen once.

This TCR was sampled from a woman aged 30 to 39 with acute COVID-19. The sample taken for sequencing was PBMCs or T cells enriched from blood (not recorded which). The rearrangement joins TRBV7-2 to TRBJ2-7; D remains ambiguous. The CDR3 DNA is TGTGCCAGCAGCTTACACTACGAGCAGTACTTC. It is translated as CASSLHYEQYF.